This T cell receptor beta chain comes out of a study of T cells in Graves' hyperthyroidism and ophthalmopathy (dated by TCRdb to the late 2010s). Regarding the complete study: Peripheral blood samples were taken at the time of initial diagnosis, prior to any treatment. To identify distinguishing TCR V-J signatures, a discovery cohort of 90 to 100 patients was used, comprising 43 with Graves' ophthalmopathy and some 57 with stable Graves' hyperthyroidism. Whether ophthalmopathy could be predicted prospectively was tested in an independent validation cohort made up of 18 hyperthyroidism patients plus 17 patients who later progressed to ophthalmopathy. For training and testing, the 100 or so patients in the discovery cohort were randomly divided in a 7:3 ratio. Thyroid tissue and blood T-cell repertoires from six Graves' hyperthyroidism patients were also compared in the study. Following sampling, methimazole starting at 30 mg daily was given to hyperthyroidism patients, and high-dose intravenous methylprednisolone was given to ophthalmopathy patients. TCR Vbeta CDR3 sequencing of roughly 140 peripheral blood samples (under 45 ophthalmopathy, 70 to 85 hyperthyroidism and approximately 17 progressor patients) is reported in the paper. Overall results and qualifications from the work: No statistical method was used to fix the sample size in advance, and group allocation was not hidden from the investigators. In validation, the model predicted progression to ophthalmopathy with about 71% sensitivity and around 72% specificity, a median of 6.5 months before onset. In cross-validation, a model built on a 13 V-J signature told ophthalmopathy apart from stable hyperthyroidism with approximately 90% sensitivity and 81% to 82% specificity, and in testing the same model reached 80%/75%. Blood samples also contained most of the expanded thyroid clonotypes (frequency above 0.001), which suggests that blood repertoires may reflect thyroid immune responses.

The CDR3 starts with the cysteine, ends with the phenylalanine, and has 11 residues. Kept here is only the CDR3 DNA, which spans 33 bases and is read in frame from base 1. V is clipped by 7 bases and J by 14 bases, and the sequence between their germline boundaries is 18 bases long. CDR1 DFQATT and CDR2 SNEGSKA were looked up in the germline V gene (reference sequence). Worth noting for this clonotype: Its specific antigen is unknown. Since a much larger clone is just one base distant, this may be a read error.

A patient counted as having stable Graves' hyperthyroidism if no progression to ophthalmopathy occurred over 18 months of follow-up. Hyperthyroidism patients were newly diagnosed, with disease duration under 2 months, and aged 18 to 65 years. Patients with uncontrolled infections, other autoimmune diseases, pregnancy or lactation were excluded. Diagnoses were established on the basis of clinical symptoms, serum thyroxine and TRAb, thyroid ultrasound, and orbital computed tomography. Ficoll-Paque density gradient centrifugation was used to isolate PBMCs from under 11 ml of fresh peripheral blood. Trizol reagent was used to extract total RNA, and RNA quality was then checked on an Agilent 2100 Bioanalyzer. The TCR beta CDR3 regions were amplified from the RNA transcripts. The first round of RT-PCR for the TCR CDR3 was performed with the HTBI primer set and the Qiagen OneStep RT-PCR kit. Libraries were constructed in a second round of multiplex PCR, after which size selection and purification were carried out. Libraries were sequenced paired-end with 100 bp reads on an Illumina HiSeq2000. The authors processed their data as follows. SOAPnuke was used to process the raw data, with reads discarded if the reads contained adapters or uncalled bases, had a mean Phred below 15, or lacked an exact constant-primer or identifier match. High-quality paired reads were merged using COPE v1.2.5, and each unique nucleotide sequence was defined as a clonotype. MiTCR v1.1 was used to align clonotypes to the IMGT TRBV, TRBD and TRBJ reference segments. The analysis included only V-J combinations with a frequency above 0.0001, which together covered roughly 99% of the repertoires. The TCS score was defined as the ratio of F50 (clonal expansion) to E x V (chaos), calculated using BLOSUM62-based TCRdist between CDR3 peptides within each V-J. Welch's t-statistics and random forest reduced fewer than 600 V-J features to around 14, which were used in a naive Bayes classifier (R e1071). The public reads were quality trimmed at Q25 with fastp and then assembled into clones with MiXCR by TCRdb, keeping productive beta chains. One record per CDR3 amino acid sequence lists the most common genes and DNA. The V and J calls follow TCRdb's processing rather than the paper's. The sample table lists approximately 630,000 distinct CDR3 sequences, 15% to 20% of them with a count of one. The top ten constitute 3.5% to 4% of the sample.

The sample was blood. This TCR came from a woman aged 25 to 39 with Graves' hyperthyroidism. The receptor chain draws on TRBV20-1 and TRBJ2-1, with the D gene too uncertain to name. The DNA sequence follows: TGCAGTGTTCTAGGCAACATTCTTAAGTTCTTC. This yields the protein CSVLGNILKFF.